This passage covers 22 T cell receptor beta chains from one sample sequenced in a study of T cells and Merkel cell carcinoma outcomes. Some clones are missing from TCRdb's copy, which holds only in-frame ones; the method was immunoSEQ multiplex PCR. The repertoire holds roughly 16,000 clones, with 81% as singletons. The sample was tumor tissue from Merkel cell carcinoma. All receptors derive from a human donor with Merkel cell carcinoma.

The V call is TRBV30, the J call TRBJ1-1; D ambiguous. V lost 4 bases, J lost 6 bases, and 9 bases lay in between. The CDR3 loop spans 11 amino acids. The germline V gene encodes CDR1 GTSNPN and CDR2 SVGIG (reference sequence). The CDR3 nucleotides are TGTGCCTGGATAAACGTTGCTGAAGCTTTCTTT. It is translated as CAWINVAEAFF.

This CDR3 is CASSRTSGSTDTQYF. DNA for the CDR3: TGTGCCAGCAGCAGGACTAGCGGGAGTACAGATACGCAGTATTTT. The chain links TRBV14 to TRBJ2-3; 13 nucleotides line up with TRBD2. Trimming took 5 bases from V and 3 from J; bases not matched to a gene: 2. The CDR3 consists of 15 residues. Per the germline V gene, CDR1 is SGHDN and CDR2 is FVKESK. Variable domain in full (rest from reference TRBV14 and TRBJ2-3): EAGVTQFPSHSVIEKGQTVTLRCDPISGHDNLYWYRRVMGKEIKFLLHFVKESKQDESGMPNNRFLAERTGGTYSTLKVQPAELEDSGVYFCASSRTSGSTDTQYFGPGTRLTVL.

DNA of the CDR3: TGTGCCTGGAGTGTCCCCGGGGGCTTAGGAGATACGCAGTATTTT. Translation gives CAWSVPGGLGDTQYF. The rearrangement uses TRBV30 and TRBJ2-3; TRBD1 or TRBD2 may be the D gene (6 bases each). With 0 bases removed from V and 5 bases from J, the gap between germline ends came to 15 bases. The CDR3 totals 15 residues. Germline V CDR1 and CDR2: GTSNPN, SVGIG (reference sequence).

The count of this clone is one. This chain uses TRBV28 with TRBJ2-7; TRBD2 agrees at 11 bases. Losses at the gene ends were 10 bases for V and 5 bases for J; bases not matched to a gene: 10. The CDR3 has 14 amino acids. Germline lookup yields CDR1 MDHEN and CDR2 SYDVKM. CDR3 DNA sequence: TGTGCCACCCACACTAGCGGGAGTATGAACGAGCAGTACTTC. It codes for CATHTSGSMNEQYF.

This rearrangement joins TRBV7-3 to TRBJ2-1; 7 bases are shared with TRBD1. The CDR3 sequence is 12 residues long. From germline, CDR1 is SGHTA and CDR2 FQGTGA. Trimming at V came to 2 bases and at J to 11 bases, leaving 3 bases not matched to a gene. The DNA of the CDR3 is TGTGCCAGCAGCTTATCGGGACAGCAGCAGTTCTTC. This sequence encodes CASSLSGQQQFF. Full variable domain (remainder filled in from reference TRBV7-3 and TRBJ2-1): GAGVSQTPSNKVTEKGKYVELRCDPISGHTALYWYRQSLGQGPEFLIYFQGTGAADDSGLPNDRFFAVRPEGSVSTLKIQRTERGDSAVYLCASSLSGQQQFFGPGTRLTVL.

This chain links TRBV11-2 with TRBJ1-1; 10 bases are a match to TRBD1. V lost 5 bases, J lost 0 bases, and 6 bases stayed unmatched. The CDR3 consists of 16 residues. The germline CDR1 and CDR2 sequences are SGHAT and FQNNGV. Here the CDR3 DNA reads TGTGCCAGCAGCGAGACAGGGGGCTGGTTGAACACTGAAGCTTTCTTT. Its translation: CASSETGGWLNTEAFF.

The V gene is TRBV6-1, the J gene TRBJ1-2, with TRBD1 as a possible D gene (6 bases). This CDR3 is built from 15 residues. Germline V gene sequence: CDR1 MNHNS, CDR2 SASEGT. V dropped 4 bases and J dropped 6 bases, with 18 bases sitting between them. The CDR3 region has the DNA TGTGCCAGCAGTGTCACCACAGGGTCAGGCGATGGCTACACCTTC. Translation gives CASSVTTGSGDGYTF.

V gene TRBV28 combines with J gene TRBJ1-2; no clear D gene. CDR1 is MDHEN, CDR2 SYDVKM, per germline. The CDR3 is made up of 15 amino acids. V lost 3 bases and J lost 4, with 15 bases in between. This chain's CDR3 is CASSLGSRLGYGYTF. As DNA, the CDR3 is TGTGCCAGCAGTTTGGGTTCTCGACTGGGCTATGGCTACACCTTC.

The chain carries TRBV7-2 and TRBJ1-3; tentatively, D is TRBD1 (5 bases). There are 15 residues in the CDR3. The ends were cut back, 2 bases at V and 4 bases at J, with 12 bases in the middle. Germline V CDR1 and CDR2: SGHTA, FQGNSA. The CDR3 bases are TGTGCCAGCAGCTTATTTTCAGGGCAAGGAAACACCATATATTTT. This codes for CASSLFSGQGNTIYF.

This sequence joins TRBV5-1 and TRBJ1-1; TRBD1 is a possible D gene (5 bases). Germline lookup yields CDR1 SGHRS and CDR2 YFSETQ. This CDR3 spans 14 amino acids. The germline V and J ends were trimmed by 0 bases and 1 base, with 7 bases remaining between them. The CDR3 coding sequence is TGCGCCAGCAGCTTGGACGGACAGAACACTGAAGCTTTCTTT. It specifies CASSLDGQNTEAFF.

V usage is TRBV27 and J usage is TRBJ1-1; D is possibly TRBD1 (6 bases). CDR3 length: 13 amino acids. The V end lost 6 bases, the J end lost 10 bases, and 18 bases lay between the germline ends. Germline CDR1 is MNHEY and CDR2 is SMNVEV (reference sequence). The CDR3 loop is CASSTRDNLGAFF. Written as DNA, the CDR3 is TGTGCCAGCAGCACCCGGGACAACCTGGGAGCTTTCTTT.

This rearrangement joins TRBV6-5 to TRBJ2-3; TRBD2 agrees at 7 bases. V was pared by 2 bases and J by 3 bases, with 5 bases of the junction left unmatched. CDR1 is MNHEY, CDR2 SVGAGI, per germline. The CDR3 covers 15 residues. CDR3 in DNA: TGTGCCAGCAGTTACGCGGGGGAGGGAACAGATACGCAGTATTTT. Its protein is CASSYAGEGTDTQYF.

This chain connects TRBV7-2 to TRBJ1-5; D call uncertain. The CDR3 contains 13 residues. V lost 1 base, J lost 6 bases, and 7 bases lay in between. Germline V gives CDR1 SGHTA, CDR2 FQGNSA. CDR3 sequence (DNA): TGTGCCAGCAGCTTAGGGGTGGTTCAGCCCCAGCATTTT. This encodes CASSLGVVQPQHF. Complete variable domain (other parts from reference TRBV7-2 and TRBJ1-5): GAGVSQSPSNKVTEKGKDVELRCDPISGHTALYWYRQSLGQGLEFLIYFQGNSAPDKSGLPSDRFSAERTGGSVSTLTIQRTQQEDSAVYLCASSLGVVQPQHFGDGTRLSIL.

A word on this clone: This likely comes from a read error, as the CDR3 has no conserved phenylalanine or tryptophan at its end. This chain links TRBV29-1 with TRBJ1-3; unclear D gene. Germline-derived CDR1 and CDR2 are SQVTM and ANQGSEA. V gave up 3 bases and J gave up 4 bases, with 13 bases separating them. The CDR3 runs to 14 residues. The CDR3 spells CSVENVNDGNTIYV. The CDR3 DNA follows: TGCAGCGTTGAGAACGTCAATGACGGAAACACCATATATGTT.

The sample holds a few counts of this clone. The DNA of the CDR3 is TGTGCCAGCAGCCAGGACGGCTACGAGCAGTACTTC. Amino acids: CASSQDGYEQYF. This chain connects TRBV9 to TRBJ2-7; D remains ambiguous. The CDR3 is 12 amino acids. The germline CDR1 and CDR2 sequences are SGDLS and YYNGEE. V lost 4 bases and J lost 3, with 8 bases in between. The entire variable domain, with the rest obtained from reference TRBV9 and TRBJ2-7, is as follows: DSGVTQTPKHLITATGQRVTLRCSPRSGDLSVYWYQQSLDQGLQFLIQYYNGEERAKGNILERFSAQQFPDLHSELNLSSLELGDSALYFCASSQDGYEQYFGPGTRLTVT.

The V gene is TRBV27, the J gene TRBJ2-5; D might be TRBD1 or TRBD2, each matching 7 bases. Germline lookup yields CDR1 MNHEY and CDR2 SMNVEV (reference sequence). The ends were cut back, 5 bases at V and 2 bases at J, with 18 bases in the middle. The CDR3 runs to 16 residues. The CDR3 DNA is TGTGCCAGCAGTCAGGGGGGGCGCTGGGGTCAAGAGACCCAGTACTTC. It encodes CASSQGGRWGQETQYF.

The chain couples TRBV14 to TRBJ2-7; D possibly matches TRBD1 or TRBD2 (5 bases each). CDR1 is SGHDN, CDR2 FVKESK, per germline. V lost 4 bases to trimming and J lost 9 bases, with 16 bases between them. This CDR3 is built from 13 residues. CDR3 DNA: TGTGCCAGCAGCCCGGGCTTAACCGGGGCGCAGTACTTC. It translates to CASSPGLTGAQYF.

Here the CDR3 DNA reads TGTGCCAGCAGTCAACCTGGATTGGACAATGAGCAGTTCTTC. Translation gives CASSQPGLDNEQFF. The V call is TRBV6-6, the J call TRBJ2-1; D gene unclear. Germline loops: CDR1 MNHNY, CDR2 SVGAGI (reference sequence). V dropped 5 bases and J dropped 5 bases, with 13 bases sitting between them. The CDR3 loop spans 14 amino acids.

This sequence joins TRBV7-9 and TRBJ2-1, with 7 positions matching TRBD2. CDR1 and CDR2 from the germline V gene are SEHNR and FQNEAQ (reference sequence). The CDR3 totals 13 residues. J gave up 6 bases and V 4 bases, and 3 bases lay outside the gene matches. The DNA of the CDR3 is TGTGCCAGCAGCTCCTCGGGGGGCAATGAGCAGTTCTTC. This gives the protein CASSSSGGNEQFF.

CDR3 sequence: CASSLVGSNNEQFF. In nucleotides, the CDR3 is TGTGCCAGCAGCTTAGTAGGTAGCAACAATGAGCAGTTCTTC. The V call is TRBV11-3, the J call TRBJ2-1; D is unresolved. Looked up from germline, CDR1 is SGHNT and CDR2 is YENEEA. The CDR3 is made up of 14 amino acids. The ends were cut back, 1 base at V and 5 bases at J, with 9 bases in the middle.

This sequence joins TRBV2 and TRBJ2-2, with D hard to call. CDR1 SNHLY and CDR2 FYNNEI come from the germline V gene. Trimming left V 8 bases short and J 0 bases short, with 10 bases between. This CDR3 has 14 residues. Written as DNA, the CDR3 is TGTGCCAGCCGCAAAGGGTCGAACACCGGGGAGCTGTTTTTT. Its translation: CASRKGSNTGELFF.

This clone showed up just once. This chain connects TRBV7-2 to TRBJ1-6; D is unresolved. Trimming pared 1 base from V and 8 bases from J, leaving 15 bases between. In germline, CDR1 is SGHTA, CDR2 FQGNSA. The CDR3 runs to 16 residues. The CDR3 DNA reads as TGTGCCAGCAGCTTAGATAGCAGCCGCGATCATTCACCCCTCCACTTT. Translated, it gives CASSLDSSRDHSPLHF.